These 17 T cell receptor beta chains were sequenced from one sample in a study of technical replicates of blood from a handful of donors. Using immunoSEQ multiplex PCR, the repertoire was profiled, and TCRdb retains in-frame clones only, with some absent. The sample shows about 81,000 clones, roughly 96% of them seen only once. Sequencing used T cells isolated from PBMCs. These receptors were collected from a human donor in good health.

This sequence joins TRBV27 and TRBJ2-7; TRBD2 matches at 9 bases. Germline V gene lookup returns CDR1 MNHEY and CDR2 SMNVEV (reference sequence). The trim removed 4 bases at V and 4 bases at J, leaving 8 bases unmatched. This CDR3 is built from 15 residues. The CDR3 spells CASSYRREGGYEQYF. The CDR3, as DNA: TGTGCCAGCAGTTATCGGCGGGAGGGGGGGTACGAGCAGTACTTC.

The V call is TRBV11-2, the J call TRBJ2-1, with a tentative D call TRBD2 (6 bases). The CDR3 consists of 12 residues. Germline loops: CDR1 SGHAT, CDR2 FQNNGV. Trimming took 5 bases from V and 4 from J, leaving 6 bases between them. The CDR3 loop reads CASSAGYNEQFF. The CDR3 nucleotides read TGTGCCAGCAGCGCGGGATACAATGAGCAGTTCTTC. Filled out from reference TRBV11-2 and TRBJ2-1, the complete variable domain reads EAGVAQSPRYKIIEKRQSVAFWCNPISGHATLYWYQQILGQGPKLLIQFQNNGVVDDSQLPKDRFSAERLKGVDSTLKIQPAKLEDSAVYLCASSAGYNEQFFGPGTRLTVL.

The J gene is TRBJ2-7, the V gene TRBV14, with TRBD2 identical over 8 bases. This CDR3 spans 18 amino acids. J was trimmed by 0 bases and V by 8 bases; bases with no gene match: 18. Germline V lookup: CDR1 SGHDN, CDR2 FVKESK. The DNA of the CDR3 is TGTGCCAGCGCAATACAGGCCTACCAGCGGGGGAACTCCTACGAGCAGTACTTC. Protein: CASAIQAYQRGNSYEQYF.

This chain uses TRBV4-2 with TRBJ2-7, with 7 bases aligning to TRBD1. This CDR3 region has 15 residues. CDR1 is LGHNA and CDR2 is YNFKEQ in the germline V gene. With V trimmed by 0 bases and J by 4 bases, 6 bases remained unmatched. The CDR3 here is CASSQDEGAEYEQYF. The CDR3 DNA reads TGTGCCAGCAGCCAAGATGAGGGGGCCGAGTACGAGCAGTACTTC.

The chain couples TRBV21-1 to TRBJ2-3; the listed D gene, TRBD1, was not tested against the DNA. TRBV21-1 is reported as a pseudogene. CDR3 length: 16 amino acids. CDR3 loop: CASSDQTGCGTDTQYF. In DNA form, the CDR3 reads TGTGCCAGCAGCGACCAGACAGGGTGCGGCACAGATACGCAGTATTTT.

In DNA, the CDR3 is TGCGCCAGCAGCACGGGACAGGGCCCAGAGACCCAGTACTTC. Its translation is CASSTGQGPETQYF. The chain uses TRBV5-1 and TRBJ2-5; 9 nucleotides align to TRBD1. CDR1 and CDR2 (germline): SGHRS, YFSETQ. The CDR3 consists of 14 residues. V dropped 4 bases and J dropped 4; count of bases not matched to a gene: 5.

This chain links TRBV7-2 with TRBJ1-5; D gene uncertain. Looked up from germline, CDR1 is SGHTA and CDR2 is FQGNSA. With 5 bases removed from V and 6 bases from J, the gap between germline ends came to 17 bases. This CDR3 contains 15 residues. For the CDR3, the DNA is TGTGCCAGCAGCCCTCCTGGGCGCGCCAGTCAGCCCCAGCATTTT. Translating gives CASSPPGRASQPQHF.

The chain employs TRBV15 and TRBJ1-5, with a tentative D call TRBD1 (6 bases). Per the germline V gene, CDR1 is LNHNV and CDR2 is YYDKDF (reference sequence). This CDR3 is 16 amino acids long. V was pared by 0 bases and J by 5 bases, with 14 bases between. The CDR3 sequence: CATSRDGTGFDQPQHF. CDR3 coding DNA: TGTGCCACCAGCAGAGATGGCACAGGGTTCGATCAGCCCCAGCATTTT.

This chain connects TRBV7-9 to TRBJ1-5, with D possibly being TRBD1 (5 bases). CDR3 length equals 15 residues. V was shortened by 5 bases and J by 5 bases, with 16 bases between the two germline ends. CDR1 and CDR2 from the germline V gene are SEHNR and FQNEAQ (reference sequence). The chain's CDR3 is CASSPSESGDQPQHF. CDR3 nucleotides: TGTGCCAGCAGCCCGAGCGAATCGGGGGATCAGCCCCAGCATTTT.

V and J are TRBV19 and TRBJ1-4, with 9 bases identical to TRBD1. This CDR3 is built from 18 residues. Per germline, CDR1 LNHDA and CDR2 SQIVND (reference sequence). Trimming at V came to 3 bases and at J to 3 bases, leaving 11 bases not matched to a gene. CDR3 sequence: CASSMGQGYGFPNEKLFF. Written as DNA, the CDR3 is TGTGCCAGTAGTATGGGACAGGGTTATGGGTTTCCTAATGAAAAACTGTTTTTT.

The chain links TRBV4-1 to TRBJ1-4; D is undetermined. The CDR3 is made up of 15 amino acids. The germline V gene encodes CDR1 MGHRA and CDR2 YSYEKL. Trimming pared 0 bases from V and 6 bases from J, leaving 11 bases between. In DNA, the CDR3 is TGCGCCAGCAGCCAAGAGCCGGGATTGGATGAAAAACTGTTTTTT. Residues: CASSQEPGLDEKLFF.

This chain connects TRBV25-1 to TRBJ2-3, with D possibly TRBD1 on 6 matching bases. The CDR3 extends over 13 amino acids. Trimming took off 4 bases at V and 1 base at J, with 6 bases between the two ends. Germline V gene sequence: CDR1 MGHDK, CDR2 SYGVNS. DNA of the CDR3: TGTGCCAGCAGTGCAGGGGGCACAGATACGCAGTATTTT. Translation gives CASSAGGTDTQYF.

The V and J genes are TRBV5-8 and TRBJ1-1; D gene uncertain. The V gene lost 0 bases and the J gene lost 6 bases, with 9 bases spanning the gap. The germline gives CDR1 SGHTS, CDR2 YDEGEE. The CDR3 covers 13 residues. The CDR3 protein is CASSLALGSEAFF. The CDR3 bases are TGTGCCAGCAGCTTGGCCCTGGGCTCTGAAGCTTTCTTT.

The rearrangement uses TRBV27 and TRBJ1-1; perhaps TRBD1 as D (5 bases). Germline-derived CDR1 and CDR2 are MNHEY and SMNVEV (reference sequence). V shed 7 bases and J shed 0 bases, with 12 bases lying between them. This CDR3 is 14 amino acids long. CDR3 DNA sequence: TGTGCCAGCAACCCAAGGGGTCTGAACACTGAAGCTTTCTTT. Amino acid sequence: CASNPRGLNTEAFF.

The CDR3 DNA sequence: TGTGCCAGCAGCCTTACAGGAATCGTCGGCACCGGGGAGCTGTTTTTT. Translation: CASSLTGIVGTGELFF. The chain is built from TRBV5-5 and TRBJ2-2; D possibly corresponds to TRBD1 (5 bases). Germline V CDR1 and CDR2: SGHKS, YYEKEE (reference sequence). CDR3 length equals 16 residues. Trimming took 4 bases from V and 4 from J, leaving 17 bases between them. Full variable domain (rest looked up from reference TRBV5-5 and TRBJ2-2): DAGVTQSPTHLIKTRGQQVTLRCSPISGHKSVSWYQQVLGQGPQFIFQYYEKEERGRGNFPDRFSARQFPNYSSELNVNALLLGDSALYLCASSLTGIVGTGELFFGEGSRLTVL.

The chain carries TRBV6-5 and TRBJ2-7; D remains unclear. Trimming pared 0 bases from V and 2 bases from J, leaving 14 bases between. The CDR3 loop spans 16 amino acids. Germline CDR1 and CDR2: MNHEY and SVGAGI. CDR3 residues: CASSYSWSRLAYEQYF. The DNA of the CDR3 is TGTGCCAGCAGTTACTCGTGGTCTCGGCTAGCCTACGAGCAGTACTTC.

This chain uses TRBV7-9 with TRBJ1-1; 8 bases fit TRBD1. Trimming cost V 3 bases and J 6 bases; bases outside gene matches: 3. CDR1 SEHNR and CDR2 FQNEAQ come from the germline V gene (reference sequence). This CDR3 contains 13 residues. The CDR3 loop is CASSFSGGSEAFF. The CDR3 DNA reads TGTGCCAGCAGCTTCTCAGGGGGCTCTGAAGCTTTCTTT. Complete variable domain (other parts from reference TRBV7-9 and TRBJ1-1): DTGVSQNPRHKITKRGQNVTFRCDPISEHNRLYWYRQTLGQGPEFLTYFQNEAQLEKSRLLSDRFSAERPKGSFSTLEIQRTEQGDSAMYLCASSFSGGSEAFFGQGTRLTVV.